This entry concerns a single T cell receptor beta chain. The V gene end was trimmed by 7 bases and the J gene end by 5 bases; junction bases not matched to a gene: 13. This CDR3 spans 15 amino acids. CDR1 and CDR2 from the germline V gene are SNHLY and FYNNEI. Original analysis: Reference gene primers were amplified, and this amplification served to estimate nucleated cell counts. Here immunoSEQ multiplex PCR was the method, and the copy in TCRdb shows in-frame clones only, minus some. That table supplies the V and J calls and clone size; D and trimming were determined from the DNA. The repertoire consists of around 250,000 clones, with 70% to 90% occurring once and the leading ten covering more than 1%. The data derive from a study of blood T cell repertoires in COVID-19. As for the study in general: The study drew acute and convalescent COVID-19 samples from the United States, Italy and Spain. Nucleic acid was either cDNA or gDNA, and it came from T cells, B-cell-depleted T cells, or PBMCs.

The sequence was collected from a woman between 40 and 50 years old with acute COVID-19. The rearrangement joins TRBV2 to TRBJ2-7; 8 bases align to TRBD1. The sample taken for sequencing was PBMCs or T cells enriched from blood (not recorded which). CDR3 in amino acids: CASIQMDRVSDEQYF. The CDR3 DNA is TGTGCCAGCATTCAGATGGACAGGGTGAGCGACGAGCAGTACTTC.